The 3 T cell receptor beta chains in this list originate from one sample, sequenced in a study of a mutant IDH1 vaccine in newly diagnosed glioma. These receptors' targets are unknown. Time point described: week 11, during vaccination. Doses of 300 ug of mutant IDH1 20-mer peptide were given with topical imiquimod. Sequenced by immunoSEQ multiplex PCR; TCRdb stores in-frame clones only, minus some. The sample shows about 64,000 clones, roughly 84% of them seen only once. This material consisted of PBMCs, taken from a glioma patient whose treatment included an IDH1 peptide vaccine. All receptors derive from a woman in her forties or fifties with glioma.

V usage is TRBV11-2 and J usage is TRBJ1-3, with D unclear. Trimming pared 3 bases from V and 0 bases from J, leaving 6 bases between. This CDR3 contains 14 residues. Germline CDR1 and CDR2: SGHAT and FQNNGV. CDR3 sequence: CASSFQDSGNTIYF. CDR3 nucleotides: TGTGCCAGCAGCTTTCAAGACTCTGGAAACACCATATATTTT.

V gene TRBV9 combines with J gene TRBJ2-1, with 14 bases identical to TRBD2. The CDR3 has 20 residues. In germline, CDR1 is SGDLS, CDR2 YYNGEE. The junction had 8 bases not matched to a gene; V was cut back by 0 bases and J by 0 bases. This CDR3 reads CASSVAYRTSGGSSYNEQFF. The DNA for the CDR3 is TGTGCCAGCAGCGTAGCATACCGGACTAGCGGGGGGAGCTCCTACAATGAGCAGTTCTTC.

This chain uses TRBV6-5 with TRBJ1-1, with a weak D call TRBD1 (5 bases). Germline V gives CDR1 MNHEY, CDR2 SVGAGI. The CDR3 runs to 11 residues. With 5 bases removed from V and 10 bases from J, the gap between germline ends came to 11 bases. The CDR3 coding sequence is TGTGCCAGCAGTGGGACCCGACGAGCTTTCTTT. Encoded protein: CASSGTRRAFF.